The next 32 T cell receptor beta chains were all read from a single sample in a study of blood T cell repertoires in COVID-19. TCRdb's copy holds only in-frame clones and misses some; the assay was immunoSEQ multiplex PCR. The table lists about 250,000 clones, about four fifths of them singletons, with roughly 4.7% in the top ten. The sample comprised peripheral blood. These receptors came from a woman in her 70s with acute or convalescent COVID-19.

The chain combines TRBV11-2 with TRBJ1-5; the D is unclear. Between the trimmed V and J ends, which lost 0 bases and 1 base, there was a span of 10 bases. This CDR3 has 16 amino acids. CDR1 and CDR2 from the germline V gene are SGHAT and FQNNGV. The chain's CDR3 is CASSLDGPWSNQPQHF. The DNA for the CDR3 is TGTGCCAGCAGCTTAGATGGGCCCTGGAGCAATCAGCCCCAGCATTTT.

The V and J genes are TRBV5-4 and TRBJ1-6; the match to TRBD1 covers 8 bases. This CDR3 spans 16 amino acids. The germline V gene has CDR1 SGHNT and CDR2 YYREEE (reference sequence). J gave up 10 bases and V 2 bases, and 11 bases lay outside the gene matches. The CDR3 DNA reads TGTGCCAGCAGCTTCGGACAGGGAAACGGTGGCTCACCCCTCCACTTT. This translates into CASSFGQGNGGSPLHF.

The chain has TRBV6-5 and TRBJ2-2; TRBD2 agrees at 11 bases. The length of the CDR3 is 14 residues. J lost 3 bases, V lost 8 bases, and 2 bases had no gene match. Germline CDR1 and CDR2: MNHEY and SVGAGI. CDR3 sequence reads: CASGGLADTGELFF. CDR3 bases: TGTGCCAGCGGGGGACTAGCGGACACCGGGGAGCTGTTTTTT.

The chain joins TRBV4-2 to TRBJ1-1, with TRBD1 identical over 10 bases. Trimming removed 8 bases from V and 0 bases from J; junction bases left unmatched: 3. Germline V gives CDR1 LGHNA, CDR2 YNFKEQ. The CDR3 is 14 residues long. DNA of the CDR3: TGTGCCAGCGGGGACAGGGGCATGAACACTGAAGCTTTCTTT. It specifies CASGDRGMNTEAFF.

The rearrangement joins TRBV5-1 to TRBJ2-5, with 7 bases matching TRBD2. V lost 4 bases, J lost 2 bases, and 11 bases stayed unmatched. The CDR3 has 16 residues. CDR1 and CDR2 (germline): SGHRS, YFSETQ. CDR3 sequence (DNA): TGCGCCAGCAGCCCGTCGAATGGCGGGGGTCAAGAGACCCAGTACTTC. The encoded protein is CASSPSNGGGQETQYF. Looking up the rest from reference TRBV5-1 and TRBJ2-5 gives the full variable domain: KAGVTQTPRYLIKTRGQQVTLSCSPISGHRSVSWYQQTPGQGLQFLFEYFSETQRNKGNFPGRFSGRQFSNSRSEMNVSTLELGDSALYLCASSPSNGGGQETQYFGPGTRLLVL.

The V and J genes are TRBV7-9 and TRBJ1-2; 7 positions match TRBD1. This CDR3 is 14 amino acids long. V dropped 2 bases and J dropped 7; count of bases not matched to a gene: 7. Germline CDR1 SEHNR, CDR2 FQNEAQ (reference sequence). CDR3: CASSLLGQSVGYTF. The CDR3 DNA reads as TGTGCCAGCAGCTTACTGGGACAGAGTGTTGGCTACACCTTC.

J is TRBJ1-6 and V is TRBV5-1; 10 bases fit TRBD1. CDR3 length: 16 amino acids. V lost 4 bases and J lost 13; bases outside the gene matches: 14. Germline-derived CDR1 and CDR2 are SGHRS and YFSETQ. The CDR3 spells CASSTNTGTGALPLHF. The CDR3 nucleotides are TGCGCCAGCAGCACGAACACCGGGACAGGGGCTTTGCCCCTCCACTTT.

V and J are TRBV5-1 and TRBJ1-1, with a tentative D call TRBD1 (5 bases). Trimming pared 5 bases from V and 2 bases from J, leaving 16 bases between. The CDR3 sequence is 15 residues long. Germline loops: CDR1 SGHRS, CDR2 YFSETQ. CDR3 residues: CASSQFGGPNTEAFF. The CDR3 DNA sequence: TGCGCCAGCAGTCAGTTCGGGGGTCCTAACACTGAAGCTTTCTTT. Full variable domain (outside the CDR3, taken from reference TRBV5-1 and TRBJ1-1): KAGVTQTPRYLIKTRGQQVTLSCSPISGHRSVSWYQQTPGQGLQFLFEYFSETQRNKGNFPGRFSGRQFSNSRSEMNVSTLELGDSALYLCASSQFGGPNTEAFFGQGTRLTVV.

This chain connects TRBV12-3 or TRBV12-4 to TRBJ2-2, with no clear D. The CDR3 totals 12 residues. V was shortened by 6 bases and J by 6 bases, with 8 bases between the two germline ends. The CDR3 DNA reads as TGTGCCAGCAGCCCCGACTCCGGGGAGCTGTTTTTT. This sequence encodes CASSPDSGELFF.

The chain employs TRBV7-2 and TRBJ1-6, with 9 positions matching TRBD1. This CDR3 region has 16 residues. J lost 9 bases, V lost 5 bases, and 11 bases had no gene match. The germline V gene has CDR1 SGHTA and CDR2 FQGNSA. CDR3: CASSPTRTGAISPLHF. The CDR3 DNA reads TGTGCCAGCAGCCCCACAAGGACAGGGGCAATTTCACCCCTCCACTTT.

In its sample, this clone was seen a few times. This chain links TRBV6-5 with TRBJ2-1; unclear D gene. Germline CDR1 MNHEY, CDR2 SVGAGI. Trimming took 3 bases from V and 0 from J, leaving 12 bases between them. This CDR3 comprises 16 residues. CDR3 DNA sequence: TGTGCCAGCAGTTATTCGACGGAGAGCTCCTACAATGAGCAGTTCTTC. It encodes CASSYSTESSYNEQFF.

The chain recombines TRBV13 with TRBJ1-1; 8 positions match TRBD1. CDR3 size: 17 residues. Germline V CDR1 and CDR2: PRHDT, FYEKMQ (reference sequence). V shed 3 bases and J 0 bases; nucleotides not matched to a gene: 9. For the CDR3, the DNA is TGTGCCAGCAGCTTCTTCGACAGGGGCGACATGAACACTGAAGCTTTCTTT. Its protein product is CASSFFDRGDMNTEAFF.

The chain recombines TRBV24-1 with TRBJ1-4; D unresolved. Between the trimmed V and J ends, which lost 3 bases and 8 bases, there was a span of 12 bases. This CDR3 is built from 14 residues. Germline assignment: CDR1 KGHDR and CDR2 SFDVKD. This chain's CDR3 is CATSDRREGEKLFF. CDR3 in DNA: TGTGCCACCAGTGATCGGCGGGAGGGCGAAAAACTGTTTTTT.

CDR3 protein: CASSLGTGGIGFF. In DNA form, the CDR3 reads TGTGCCAGCAGTTTGGGGACAGGGGGCATCGGTTTCTTT. The chain couples TRBV12-3 or TRBV12-4 to TRBJ1-1, with 12 bases matching TRBD1. Germline trimming cut 3 bases from V and 13 bases from J; bases unmatched to any gene: 6. This CDR3 has 13 residues.

The chain is built from TRBV5-1 and TRBJ2-1; TRBD1 matches at 7 bases. V trimming: 2 bases; J trimming: 8 bases; junction bases outside the gene matches: 7. This CDR3 is 14 amino acids long. The germline CDR1 and CDR2 sequences are SGHRS and YFSETQ. CDR3: CASSFQTGLDEQFF. The CDR3 bases are TGCGCCAGCAGCTTCCAGACAGGGCTGGATGAGCAGTTCTTC.

This sequence joins TRBV5-6 and TRBJ1-6; tentatively, D is TRBD1 (6 bases). Trimming pared 4 bases from V and 5 bases from J, leaving 13 bases between. This CDR3 has 15 residues. Germline V CDR1 and CDR2: SGHDT, YYEEEE. CDR3 residues: CASSGTQGNNSPLHF. The CDR3 DNA sequence: TGTGCCAGCAGCGGGACCCAGGGGAATAATTCACCCCTCCACTTT.

This chain joins TRBV12-3 or TRBV12-4 and TRBJ1-2; D perhaps matches TRBD1 (5 bases). V was trimmed by 8 bases and J by 4 bases, leaving 14 bases between them. This CDR3 region has 13 residues. Written as DNA, the CDR3 is TGTGCCAGCGGGGCAGGATTCGTCTATGGCTACACCTTC. It encodes CASGAGFVYGYTF.

This clone was observed a handful of times. Other DNA sequences within the sample encode an identical CDR3. The V call is TRBV5-4, the J call TRBJ1-1; 9 bases line up with TRBD1. The germline V gene encodes CDR1 SGHNT and CDR2 YYREEE (reference sequence). This CDR3 has 14 residues. After removal of 3 bases from V and 1 base from J, the junction contained 1 base not matched to a gene. CDR3 coding DNA: TGTGCCAGCAGCTGGGACAGGGAGAACACTGAAGCTTTCTTT. Its protein is CASSWDRENTEAFF.

The gene calls are TRBV4-1 and TRBJ1-1; possible D gene TRBD1, 5 bases. The germline V gene has CDR1 MGHRA and CDR2 YSYEKL. The CDR3 loop spans 14 amino acids. V was clipped by 4 bases and J by 7 bases, with 16 bases between them. Here the CDR3 DNA reads TGCGCCAGCAGCCCGATAGCGAGGGGAGGTGAAGCTTTCTTT. Its translation is CASSPIARGGEAFF.

V gene TRBV25-1 combines with J gene TRBJ1-4; 7 bases map to TRBD1. Germline lookup yields CDR1 MGHDK and CDR2 SYGVNS. Unmatched junction bases numbered 6, after V lost 9 bases and J lost 8 bases. CDR3 length: 12 residues. The chain's CDR3 is CASRQGQEKLFF. The CDR3 nucleotides are TGTGCCAGTCGACAGGGTCAGGAAAAACTGTTTTTT.

This clone was detected only a few times. The chain has TRBV7-8 and TRBJ1-4, with D perhaps TRBD1 (6 bases). This CDR3 spans 17 amino acids. Germline-derived CDR1 and CDR2 are SGHVS and FQNEAQ. The V end lost 0 bases, the J end lost 0 bases, and 11 bases lay between the germline ends. CDR3 region: CASSLAHRDATNEKLFF. CDR3 bases: TGTGCCAGCAGCTTAGCGCACAGGGATGCAACTAATGAAAAACTGTTTTTT.

The rearrangement uses TRBV5-1 and TRBJ1-2, with D uncertain. In germline, CDR1 is SGHRS, CDR2 YFSETQ. The V gene lost 7 bases and the J gene lost 5 bases, with 15 bases spanning the gap. The CDR3 consists of 13 residues. The CDR3 here is CASHPGAGYGYTF. CDR3 nucleotide sequence: TGCGCCAGCCATCCGGGAGCTGGGTATGGCTACACCTTC.

This chain connects TRBV5-5 to TRBJ2-7; D may be TRBD1 (6 bases). The length of the CDR3 is 15 residues. The ends were cut back, 0 bases at V and 1 base at J, with 11 bases in the middle. Looked up from germline, CDR1 is SGHKS and CDR2 is YYEKEE (reference sequence). CDR3 sequence (DNA): TGTGCCAGCAGCTTGGGGGGGCTCGCTTCCTACGAGCAGTACTTC. Protein: CASSLGGLASYEQYF.

Details on this clone: In the same sample, other DNA sequences code for this CDR3. Here the CDR3 DNA reads TGTGCCAGCAGTGGGACAGGTGGGAATCAGCCCCAGCATTTT. Its protein is CASSGTGGNQPQHF. The chain carries TRBV2 and TRBJ1-5; 7 nucleotides align to TRBD1. V gave up 4 bases and J gave up 4 bases; unmatched junction bases: 4. This CDR3 has 14 amino acids. The germline V gene encodes CDR1 SNHLY and CDR2 FYNNEI.

As for this clone: Other DNA sequences from this sample encode an identical CDR3 as well. The chain uses TRBV5-6 and TRBJ1-3; D gene unclear. With 0 bases removed from V and 0 bases from J, the gap between germline ends came to 10 bases. Germline-derived CDR1 and CDR2 are SGHDT and YYEEEE. The CDR3 covers 16 residues. The CDR3 loop is CASSLALGSSGNTIYF. The CDR3 nucleotides are TGTGCCAGCAGCTTGGCCCTTGGGAGCTCTGGAAACACCATATATTTT. Looking up the rest from reference TRBV5-6 and TRBJ1-3 gives the full variable domain: DAGVTQSPTHLIKTRGQQVTLRCSPKSGHDTVSWYQQALGQGPQFIFQYYEEEERQRGNFPDRFSGHQFPNYSSELNVNALLLGDSALYLCASSLALGSSGNTIYFGEGSWLTVV.

V usage is TRBV5-1 and J usage is TRBJ1-2; TRBD1 might be the D (6 bases). This CDR3 contains 15 residues. Trimming stripped 3 bases from V and 0 bases from J, with 12 bases between. CDR1 is SGHRS and CDR2 is YFSETQ in the germline V gene. This CDR3 is CASSSDGQPNYGYTF. CDR3 sequence (DNA): TGCGCCAGCAGCTCCGACGGACAGCCTAACTATGGCTACACCTTC.

The V and J genes are TRBV6-5 and TRBJ1-1; D is possibly TRBD1 (5 bases). The CDR3 has 14 residues. CDR1 and CDR2 (germline): MNHEY, SVGAGI. V was pared by 5 bases and J by 8 bases, with 18 bases between. The DNA of the CDR3 is TGTGCCAGCAGTCACGACAGCCGCTCTCTAGAAGCTTTCTTT. Residues: CASSHDSRSLEAFF.

This clone has just a few counts. The rearrangement links TRBV10-2 to TRBJ1-3; 8 bases map to TRBD1. This CDR3 has 15 amino acids. CDR1 is WSHSY and CDR2 is SAAADI in the germline V gene. After removal of 5 bases from V and 8 bases from J, the junction contained 11 bases not matched to a gene. DNA for the CDR3: TGCGCCAGCAGTCTACAGGGGGGACACGGATACACCATATATTTT. This gives the protein CASSLQGGHGYTIYF.

There are a few counts of this clone. The rearrangement uses TRBV7-6 and TRBJ1-3; no firm D call. This CDR3 comprises 16 residues. Between the trimmed V and J ends, which lost 2 bases and 2 bases, there was a span of 13 bases. Germline lookup yields CDR1 SGHVS and CDR2 FNYEAQ. The CDR3 DNA reads TGTGCCAGCAGCTTAAGGGAGAGAAGGGCTGGAAACACCATATATTTT. This codes for CASSLRERRAGNTIYF. Full variable domain (outside the CDR3, taken from reference TRBV7-6 and TRBJ1-3): GAGVSQSPRYKVTKRGQDVALRCDPISGHVSLYWYRQALGQGPEFLTYFNYEAQQDKSGLPNDRFSAERPEGSISTLTIQRTEQRDSAMYRCASSLRERRAGNTIYFGEGSWLTVV.

The V call is TRBV28, the J call TRBJ1-5; 8 bases fit TRBD1. The ends lost 4 bases at V and 1 base at J; junction bases unmatched: 6. CDR3 length: 16 residues. Germline V gene sequence: CDR1 MDHEN, CDR2 SYDVKM. The CDR3 loop is CASSYPGQGSNQPQHF. The CDR3 DNA sequence: TGTGCCAGCAGTTACCCCGGACAGGGAAGCAATCAGCCCCAGCATTTT.

The CDR3 DNA is TGTGCCAGTAGTATATTTGGGACAGGAGACTATGGCTACACCTTC. Translation gives CASSIFGTGDYGYTF. V is TRBV19 and J is TRBJ1-2; 8 nucleotides align to TRBD1. The J segment lost 3 bases and the V segment lost 2 bases, leaving 5 bases of the junction unmatched. Germline CDR1 reads LNHDA; CDR2 reads SQIVND (reference sequence). The length of the CDR3 is 15 residues.

The chain joins TRBV6-5 to TRBJ1-3; D gene uncertain. This CDR3 contains 15 residues. Germline V CDR1 and CDR2: MNHEY, SVGAGI. Deletions cut 0 bases from V and 4 bases from J, with 10 bases between. The CDR3 DNA sequence: TGTGCCAGCAGTTACTCTGTGACACGCGGAAACACCATATATTTT. Translating gives CASSYSVTRGNTIYF.